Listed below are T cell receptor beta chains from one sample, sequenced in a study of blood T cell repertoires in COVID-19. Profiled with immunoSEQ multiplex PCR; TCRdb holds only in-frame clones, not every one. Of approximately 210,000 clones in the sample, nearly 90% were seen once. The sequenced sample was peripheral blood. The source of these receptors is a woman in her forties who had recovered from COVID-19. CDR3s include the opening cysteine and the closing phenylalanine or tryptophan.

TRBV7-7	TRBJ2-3	CASSREAGGTDTQYF
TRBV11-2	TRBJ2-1	CASSIDRFSYNEQFF
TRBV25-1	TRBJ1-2	CASWDRGSSYGYTF
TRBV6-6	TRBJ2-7	CASSYSTKGEQYF
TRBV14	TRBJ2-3	CASSQNGLGTDTQYF
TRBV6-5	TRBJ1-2	CASTTLAGLNYGYTF
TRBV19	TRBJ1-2	CASSRDRYGYTF
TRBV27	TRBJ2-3	CASSRRTPALTDTQYF
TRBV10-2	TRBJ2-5	CASSEGTSRVLAEETQYF
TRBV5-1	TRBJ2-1	CASSPRLNNEQFF
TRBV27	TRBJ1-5	CASSLMGASQPQHF
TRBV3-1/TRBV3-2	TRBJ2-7	CASREVRGEQYF
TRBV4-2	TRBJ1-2	CASSQENRDNYGYTF
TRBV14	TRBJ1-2	CASSQGTGAYGYTF
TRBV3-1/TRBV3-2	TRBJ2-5	CASSQSHTSEETQYF
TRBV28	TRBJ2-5	CASSLNGRAAETQYF
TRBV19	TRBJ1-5	CASSYNSNQPQHF
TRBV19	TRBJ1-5	CASSIGSPGRADNQPQHF
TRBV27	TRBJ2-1	CASSLAGLSYNEQFF
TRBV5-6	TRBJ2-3	CASSLLSGEYF
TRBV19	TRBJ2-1	CASSGTSGSFDEQFF
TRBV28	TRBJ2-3	CASSSTVTDTQYF
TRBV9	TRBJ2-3	CASSVVTEAYDTQYF
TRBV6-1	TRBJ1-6	CASSEHDRGNNSPLHF
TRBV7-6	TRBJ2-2	CASSWSTGELFF
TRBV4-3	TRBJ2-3	CASSQGTSGPSTDTQYF
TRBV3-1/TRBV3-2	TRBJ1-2	CASSQDRTYGYTF
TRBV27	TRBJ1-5	CASSSSLIREGNQPQHF
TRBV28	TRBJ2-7	CASTRGVSYEQYF
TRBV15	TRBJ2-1	CATSWQGGNEQFF
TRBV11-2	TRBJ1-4	CASSSTGWDRGF
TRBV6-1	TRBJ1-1	CASSDPGQGRWNTEAFF
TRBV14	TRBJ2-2	CASSQDDGGPAGELFF
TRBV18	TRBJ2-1	CASSTTSGGYNEQFF
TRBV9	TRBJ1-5	CARDRVGQPQHF
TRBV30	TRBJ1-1	CAWNSGLGPYTEAFF
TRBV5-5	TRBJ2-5	CASTLGPGFQETQYF
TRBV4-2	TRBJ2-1	CASRSHSGTSGNNEQFF
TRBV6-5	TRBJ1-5	CASSYLGGDQPQHF
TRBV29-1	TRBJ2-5	CSVDQIRETQYF
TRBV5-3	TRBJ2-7	CARSLRGVGGAVTLFYEQYF
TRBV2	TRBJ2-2	CASREPRKNTGELFF
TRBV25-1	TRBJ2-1	CASSVGLAGVVGQFF
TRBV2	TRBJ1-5	CASSKEGLNQPQHF
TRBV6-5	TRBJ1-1	CASRQGAAAEAFF
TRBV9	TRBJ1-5	CASSRRQGFNQPQHF
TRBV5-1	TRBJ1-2	CASSSRTDINYGYTF
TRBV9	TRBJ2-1	CASSVGERVYNEQFF
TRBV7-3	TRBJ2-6	CASSLNPVYSGLGANVLTF
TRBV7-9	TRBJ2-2	CASSLWATLGAGELFF
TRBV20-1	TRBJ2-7	CSASLSYEQYF
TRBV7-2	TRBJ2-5	CASSSRTGQETQYF
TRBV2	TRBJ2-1	CASRAGLAGGWDEQFF
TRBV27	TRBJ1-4	CASSSSPGTGSEKLFF
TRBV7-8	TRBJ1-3	CASSAGTSKSGNTIYF